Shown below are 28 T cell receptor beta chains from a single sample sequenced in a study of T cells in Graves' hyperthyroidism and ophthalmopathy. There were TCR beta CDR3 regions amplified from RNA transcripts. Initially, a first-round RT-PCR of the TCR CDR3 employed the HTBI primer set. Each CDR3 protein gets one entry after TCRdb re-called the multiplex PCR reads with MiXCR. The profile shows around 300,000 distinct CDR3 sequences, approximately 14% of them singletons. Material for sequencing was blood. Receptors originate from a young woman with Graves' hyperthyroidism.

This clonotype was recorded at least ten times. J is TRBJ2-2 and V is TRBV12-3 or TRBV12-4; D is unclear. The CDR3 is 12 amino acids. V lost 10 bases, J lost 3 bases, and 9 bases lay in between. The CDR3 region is CAIRTYTGELFF. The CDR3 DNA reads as TGTGCCATCCGGACGTACACCGGGGAGCTGTTTTTT.

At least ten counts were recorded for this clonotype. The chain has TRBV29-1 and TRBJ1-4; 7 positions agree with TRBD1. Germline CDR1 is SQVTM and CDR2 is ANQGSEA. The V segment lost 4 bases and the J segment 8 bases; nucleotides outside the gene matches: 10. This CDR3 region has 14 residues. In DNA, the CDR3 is TGCAGCGTTGCGGGGTCCGGGACAGACGAAAAACTGTTTTTT. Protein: CSVAGSGTDEKLFF.

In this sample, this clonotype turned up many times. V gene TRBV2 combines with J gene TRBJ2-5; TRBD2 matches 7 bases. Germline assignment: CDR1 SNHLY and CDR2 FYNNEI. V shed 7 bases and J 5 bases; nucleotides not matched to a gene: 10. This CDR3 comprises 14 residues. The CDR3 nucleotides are TGTGCCAGCAAGTACGCGGGAGTCTGGGAGACCCAGTACTTC. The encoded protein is CASKYAGVWETQYF.

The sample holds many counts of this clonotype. CDR3 sequence (DNA): TGTGCCAGCAGTGACACCAGAACAGCATTCTTTACAGATACGCAGTATTTT. This gives the protein CASSDTRTAFFTDTQYF. This chain joins TRBV2 and TRBJ2-3; D is undetermined. The CDR3 extends over 17 amino acids. V gave up 3 bases and J gave up 3 bases, with 19 bases separating them. CDR1 and CDR2 (germline): SNHLY, FYNNEI.

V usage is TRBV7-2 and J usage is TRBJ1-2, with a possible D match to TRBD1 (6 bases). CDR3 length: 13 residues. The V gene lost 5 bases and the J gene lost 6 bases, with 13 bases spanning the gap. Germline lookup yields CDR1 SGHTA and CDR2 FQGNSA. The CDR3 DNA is TGTGCCAGCAGCAGGCAGGGGCCGGATGGCTACACCTTC. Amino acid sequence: CASSRQGPDGYTF.

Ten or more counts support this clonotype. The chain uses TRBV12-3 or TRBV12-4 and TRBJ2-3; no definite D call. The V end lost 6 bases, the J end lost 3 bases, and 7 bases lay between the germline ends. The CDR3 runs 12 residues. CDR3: CASSFGTDTQYF. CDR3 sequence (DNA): TGTGCCAGCAGCTTCGGAACAGATACGCAGTATTTT.

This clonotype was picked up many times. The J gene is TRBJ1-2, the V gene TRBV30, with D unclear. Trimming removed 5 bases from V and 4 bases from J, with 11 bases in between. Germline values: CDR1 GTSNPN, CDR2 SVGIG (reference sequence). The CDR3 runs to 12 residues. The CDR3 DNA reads TGTGCCTGGGGAGCGGTGGGCTATGGCTACACCTTC. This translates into CAWGAVGYGYTF.

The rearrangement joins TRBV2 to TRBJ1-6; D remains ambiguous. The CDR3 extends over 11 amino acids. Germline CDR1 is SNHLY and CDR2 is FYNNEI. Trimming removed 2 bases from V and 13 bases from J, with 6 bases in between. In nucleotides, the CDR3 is TGTGCCAGCAGTGAAACGGGGCCCCTCCACTTT. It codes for CASSETGPLHF.

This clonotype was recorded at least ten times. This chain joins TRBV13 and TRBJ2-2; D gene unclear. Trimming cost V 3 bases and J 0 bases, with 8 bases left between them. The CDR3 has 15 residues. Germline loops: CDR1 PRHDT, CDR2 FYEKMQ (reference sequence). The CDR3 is CASSLQAANTGELFF. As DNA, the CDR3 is TGTGCCAGCAGCTTGCAGGCAGCGAACACCGGGGAGCTGTTTTTT.

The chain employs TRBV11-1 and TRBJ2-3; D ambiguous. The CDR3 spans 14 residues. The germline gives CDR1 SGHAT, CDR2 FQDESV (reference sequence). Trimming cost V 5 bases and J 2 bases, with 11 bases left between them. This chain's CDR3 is CASSRLWPTDTQYF. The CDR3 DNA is TGTGCCAGCAGCAGGCTGTGGCCCACAGATACGCAGTATTTT. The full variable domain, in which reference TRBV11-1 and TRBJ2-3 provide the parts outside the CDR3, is EAEVAQSPRYKITEKSQAVAFWCDPISGHATLYWYRQILGQGPELLVQFQDESVVDDSQLPKDRFSAERLKGVDSTLKIQPAELGDSAMYLCASSRLWPTDTQYFGPGTRLTVL.

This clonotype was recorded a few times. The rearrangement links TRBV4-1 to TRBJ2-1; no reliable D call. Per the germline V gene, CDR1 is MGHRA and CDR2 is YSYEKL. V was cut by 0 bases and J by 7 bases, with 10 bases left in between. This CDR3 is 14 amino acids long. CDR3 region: CASSQDLVWNEQFF. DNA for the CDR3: TGCGCCAGCAGCCAAGATCTAGTGTGGAATGAGCAGTTCTTC.

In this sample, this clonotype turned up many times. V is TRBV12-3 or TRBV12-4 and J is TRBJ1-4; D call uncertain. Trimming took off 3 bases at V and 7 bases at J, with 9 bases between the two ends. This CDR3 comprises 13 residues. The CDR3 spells CASSFRLGEKLFF. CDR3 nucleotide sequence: TGTGCCAGCAGTTTCAGGCTAGGTGAAAAACTGTTTTTT.

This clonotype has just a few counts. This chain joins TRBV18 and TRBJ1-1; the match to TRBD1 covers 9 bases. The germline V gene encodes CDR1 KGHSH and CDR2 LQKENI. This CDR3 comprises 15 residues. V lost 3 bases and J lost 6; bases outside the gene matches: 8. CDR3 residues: CASSPGQGSGPEAFF. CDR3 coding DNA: TGTGCCAGCTCACCGGGACAGGGATCCGGGCCTGAAGCTTTCTTT.

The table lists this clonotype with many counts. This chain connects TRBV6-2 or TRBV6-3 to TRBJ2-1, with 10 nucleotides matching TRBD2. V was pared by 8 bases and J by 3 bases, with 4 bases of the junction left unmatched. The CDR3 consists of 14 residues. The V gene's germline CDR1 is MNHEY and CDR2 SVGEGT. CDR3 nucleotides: TGTGCCAGCGCGACTAGCGGGTTCTACAATGAGCAGTTCTTC. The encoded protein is CASATSGFYNEQFF.

The CDR3 region has the DNA TGTGCCAGCAGTGGCCTAGCGGGAACAGATACGCAGTATTTT. Encoded protein: CASSGLAGTDTQYF. This chain joins TRBV6-1 and TRBJ2-3; 9 nucleotides agree with TRBD2. The CDR3 spans 14 residues. Per the germline V gene, CDR1 is MNHNS and CDR2 is SASEGT. Unmatched junction bases numbered 2, after V lost 4 bases and J lost 3 bases.

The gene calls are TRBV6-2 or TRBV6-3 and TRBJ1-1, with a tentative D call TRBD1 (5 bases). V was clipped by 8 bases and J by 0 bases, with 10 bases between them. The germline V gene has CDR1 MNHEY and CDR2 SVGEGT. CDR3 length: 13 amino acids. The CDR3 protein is CASFGGMNTEAFF. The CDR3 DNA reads TGTGCCAGCTTCGGGGGAATGAACACTGAAGCTTTCTTT.

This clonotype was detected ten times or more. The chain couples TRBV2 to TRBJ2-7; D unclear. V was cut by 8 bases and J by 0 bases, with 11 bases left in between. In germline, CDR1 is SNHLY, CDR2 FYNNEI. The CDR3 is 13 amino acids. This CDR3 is CASLKSDSYEQYF. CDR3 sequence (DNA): TGTGCCAGCCTGAAATCGGACTCCTACGAGCAGTACTTC. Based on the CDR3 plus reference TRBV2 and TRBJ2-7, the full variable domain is EPEVTQTPSHQVTQMGQEVILRCVPISNHLYFYWYRQILGQKVEFLVSFYNNEISEKSEIFDDQFSVERPDGSNFTLKIRSTKLEDSAMYFCASLKSDSYEQYFGPGTRLTVT.

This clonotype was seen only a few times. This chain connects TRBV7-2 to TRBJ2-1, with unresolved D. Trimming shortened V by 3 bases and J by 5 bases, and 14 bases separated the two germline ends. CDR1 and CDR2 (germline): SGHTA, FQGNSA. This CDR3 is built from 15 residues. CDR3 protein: CASSFPVGADNEQFF. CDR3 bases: TGTGCCAGCAGCTTCCCCGTAGGTGCGGACAATGAGCAGTTCTTC.

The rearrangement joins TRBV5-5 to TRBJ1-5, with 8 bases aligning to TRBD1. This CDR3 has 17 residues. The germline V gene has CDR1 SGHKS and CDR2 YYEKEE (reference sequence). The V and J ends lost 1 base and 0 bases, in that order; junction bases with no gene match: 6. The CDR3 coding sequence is TGTGCCAGCAGCTTGTGGGGACAGGCGTATAGCAATCAGCCCCAGCATTTT. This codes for CASSLWGQAYSNQPQHF.

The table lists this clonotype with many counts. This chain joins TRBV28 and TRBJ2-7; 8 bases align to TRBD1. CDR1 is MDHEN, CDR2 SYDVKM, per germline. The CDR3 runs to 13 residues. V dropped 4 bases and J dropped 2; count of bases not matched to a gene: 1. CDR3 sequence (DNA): TGTGCCAGCAGTTCGGACAGGGCCTACGAGCAGTACTTC. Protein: CASSSDRAYEQYF.

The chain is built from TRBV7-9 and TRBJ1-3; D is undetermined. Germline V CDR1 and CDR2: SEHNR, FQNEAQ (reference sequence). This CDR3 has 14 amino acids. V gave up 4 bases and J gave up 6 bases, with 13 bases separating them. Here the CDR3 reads CASSSRGVENTIYF. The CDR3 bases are TGTGCCAGCAGCTCCAGAGGTGTCGAAAACACCATATATTTT.

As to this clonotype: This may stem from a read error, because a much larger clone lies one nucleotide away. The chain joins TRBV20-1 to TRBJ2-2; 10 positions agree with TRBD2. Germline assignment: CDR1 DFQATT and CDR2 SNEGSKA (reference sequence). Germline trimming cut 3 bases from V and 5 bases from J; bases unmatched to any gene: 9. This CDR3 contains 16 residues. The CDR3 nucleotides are TGCAGTGCTAGCGAGCTAGCGGGAGTTGGGACCGGGGAGCTGTTTTTT. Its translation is CSASELAGVGTGELFF.

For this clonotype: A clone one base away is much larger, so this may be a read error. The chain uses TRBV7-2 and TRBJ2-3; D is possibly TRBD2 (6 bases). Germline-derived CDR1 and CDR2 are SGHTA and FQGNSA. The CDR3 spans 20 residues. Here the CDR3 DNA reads TGTGCCAGCAGCCTGCGACTAGTCGACCACCCCGTAACTCGCACAGATACGCAGGATTTT. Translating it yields CASSLRLVDHPVTRTDTQDF.

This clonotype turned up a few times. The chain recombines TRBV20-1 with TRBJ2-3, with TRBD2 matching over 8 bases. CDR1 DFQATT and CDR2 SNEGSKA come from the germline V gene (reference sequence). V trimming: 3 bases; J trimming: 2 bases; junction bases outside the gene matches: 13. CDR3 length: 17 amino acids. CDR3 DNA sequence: TGCAGTGCTAGCATCCCTACTCGCGGGGGGACCACAGATACGCAGTATTTT. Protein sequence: CSASIPTRGGTTDTQYF.

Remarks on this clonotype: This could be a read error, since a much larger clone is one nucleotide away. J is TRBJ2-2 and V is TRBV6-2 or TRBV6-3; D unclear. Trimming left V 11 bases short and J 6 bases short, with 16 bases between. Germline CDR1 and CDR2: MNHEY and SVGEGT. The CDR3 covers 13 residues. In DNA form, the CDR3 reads TGTGCCGGCATTCAAGTGTCACCCGGGGAGCTGTTTTTT. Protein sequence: CAGIQVSPGELFF.

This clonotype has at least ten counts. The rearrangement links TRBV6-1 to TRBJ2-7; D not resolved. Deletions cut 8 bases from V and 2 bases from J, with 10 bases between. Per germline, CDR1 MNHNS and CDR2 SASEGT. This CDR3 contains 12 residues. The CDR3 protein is CASEERPYEQYF. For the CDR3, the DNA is TGTGCCAGCGAGGAACGGCCCTACGAGCAGTACTTC.

CDR3 region: CATSREARGNYGYTF. DNA for the CDR3: TGTGCCACCAGCAGAGAGGCCAGGGGGAACTATGGCTACACCTTC. The V call is TRBV15, the J call TRBJ1-2; 7 bases line up with TRBD1. The CDR3 extends over 15 amino acids. The trim removed 0 bases at V and 2 bases at J, leaving 3 bases unmatched. Germline lookup yields CDR1 LNHNV and CDR2 YYDKDF (reference sequence).

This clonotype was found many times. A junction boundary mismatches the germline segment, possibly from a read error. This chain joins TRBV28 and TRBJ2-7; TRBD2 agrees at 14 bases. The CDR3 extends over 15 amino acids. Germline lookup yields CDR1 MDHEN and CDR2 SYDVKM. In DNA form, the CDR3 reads TGTGCCAGCGGTTTATCGGGACTAGCGGGAGATGAGCAGTACTTC. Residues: CASGLSGLAGDEQYF.